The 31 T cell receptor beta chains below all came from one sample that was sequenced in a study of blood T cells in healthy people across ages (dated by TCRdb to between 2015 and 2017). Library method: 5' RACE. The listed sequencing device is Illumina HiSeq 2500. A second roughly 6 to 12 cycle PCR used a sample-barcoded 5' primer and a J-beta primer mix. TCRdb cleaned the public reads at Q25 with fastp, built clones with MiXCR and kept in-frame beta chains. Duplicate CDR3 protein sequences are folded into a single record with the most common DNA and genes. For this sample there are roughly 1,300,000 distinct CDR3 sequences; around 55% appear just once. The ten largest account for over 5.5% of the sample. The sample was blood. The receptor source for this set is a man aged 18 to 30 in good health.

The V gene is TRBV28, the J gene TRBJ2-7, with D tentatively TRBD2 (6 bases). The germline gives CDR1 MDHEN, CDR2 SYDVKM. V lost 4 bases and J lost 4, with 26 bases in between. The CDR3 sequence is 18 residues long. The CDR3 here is CASSSTASWGVNLYEQYF. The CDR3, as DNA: TGTGCCAGCAGTTCAACGGCTTCGTGGGGGGTGAATTTATACGAGCAGTACTTC.

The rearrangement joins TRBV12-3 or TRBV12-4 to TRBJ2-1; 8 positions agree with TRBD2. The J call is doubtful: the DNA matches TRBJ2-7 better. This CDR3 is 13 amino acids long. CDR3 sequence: CASSASGSSEQYF. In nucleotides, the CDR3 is TGTGCCAGCAGCGCGAGCGGGAGTAGCGAGCAGTACTTC.

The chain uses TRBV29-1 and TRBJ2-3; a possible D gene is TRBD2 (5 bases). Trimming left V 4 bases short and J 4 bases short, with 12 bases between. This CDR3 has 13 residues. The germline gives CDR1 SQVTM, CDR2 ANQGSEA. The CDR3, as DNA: TGCAGCGTTGCCGGGGTATCCGCAGATACGCAGTATTTT. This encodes CSVAGVSADTQYF.

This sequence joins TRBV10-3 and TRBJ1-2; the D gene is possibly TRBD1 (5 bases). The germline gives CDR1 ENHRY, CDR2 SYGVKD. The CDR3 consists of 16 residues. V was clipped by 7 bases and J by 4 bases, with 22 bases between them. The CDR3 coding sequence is TGTGCCATCAAGGAGAACTCGGGGCATATGAGCTATGGCTACACCTTC. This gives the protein CAIKENSGHMSYGYTF.

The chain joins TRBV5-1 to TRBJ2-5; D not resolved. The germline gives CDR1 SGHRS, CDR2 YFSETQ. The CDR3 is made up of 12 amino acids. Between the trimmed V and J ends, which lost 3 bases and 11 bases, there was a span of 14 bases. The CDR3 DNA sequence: TGCGCCAGCAGCTCCCAGGCCTCGGCGCAGTACTTC. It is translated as CASSSQASAQYF. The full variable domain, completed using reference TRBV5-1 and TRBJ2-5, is KAGVTQTPRYLIKTRGQQVTLSCSPISGHRSVSWYQQTPGQGLQFLFEYFSETQRNKGNFPGRFSGRQFSNSRSEMNVSTLELGDSALYLCASSSQASAQYFGPGTRLLVL.

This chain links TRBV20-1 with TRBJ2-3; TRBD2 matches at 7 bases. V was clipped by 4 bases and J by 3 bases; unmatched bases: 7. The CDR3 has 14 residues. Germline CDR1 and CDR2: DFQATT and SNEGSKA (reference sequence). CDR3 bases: TGCAGTGCTAACCTAGCGGTGGGTACAGATACGCAGTATTTT. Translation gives CSANLAVGTDTQYF.

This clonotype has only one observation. Here the CDR3 reads CASSSRNSGNTIYF. As DNA, the CDR3 is TGTGCCAGCAGTTCACGAAACTCTGGAAACACCATATATTTT. V and J are TRBV25-1 and TRBJ1-3; no clear D. V lost 5 bases and J 0 bases, leaving 8 bases between the germline ends. Germline V gene sequence: CDR1 MGHDK, CDR2 SYGVNS. The CDR3 sequence is 14 residues long.

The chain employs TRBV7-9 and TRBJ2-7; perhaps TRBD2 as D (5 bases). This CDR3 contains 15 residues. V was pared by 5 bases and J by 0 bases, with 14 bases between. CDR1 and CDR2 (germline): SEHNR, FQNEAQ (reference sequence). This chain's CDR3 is CASSHGGINSYEQYF. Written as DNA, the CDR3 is TGTGCCAGCAGCCACGGAGGAATAAACTCCTACGAGCAGTACTTC.

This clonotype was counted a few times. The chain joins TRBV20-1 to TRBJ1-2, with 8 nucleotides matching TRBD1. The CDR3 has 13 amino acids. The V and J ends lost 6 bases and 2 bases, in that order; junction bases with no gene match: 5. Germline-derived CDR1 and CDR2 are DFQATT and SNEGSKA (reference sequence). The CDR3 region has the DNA TGCAGTGCGCGGGACAGGTGGAACTATGGCTACACCTTC. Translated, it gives CSARDRWNYGYTF.

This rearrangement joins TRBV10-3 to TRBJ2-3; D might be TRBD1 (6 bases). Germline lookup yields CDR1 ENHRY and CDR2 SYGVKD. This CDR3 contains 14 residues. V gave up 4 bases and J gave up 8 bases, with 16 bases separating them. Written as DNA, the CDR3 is TGTGCCATCAGTGGTAGGGACAACGACATTACGCAGTATTTT. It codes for CAISGRDNDITQYF.

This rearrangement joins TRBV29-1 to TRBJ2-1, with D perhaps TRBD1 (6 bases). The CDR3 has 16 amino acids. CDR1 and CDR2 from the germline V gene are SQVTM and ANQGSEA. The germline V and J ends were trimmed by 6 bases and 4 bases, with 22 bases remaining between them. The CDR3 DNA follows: TGCAGCGTAAAATTCCTTCTCAGGGGATTATACAATGAGCAGTTCTTC. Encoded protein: CSVKFLLRGLYNEQFF.

The CDR3 protein is CASSQDSGGGNYGYTF. The CDR3 DNA sequence: TGTGCCAGCAGCCAAGACTCGGGTGGTGGCAACTATGGCTACACCTTC. The chain combines TRBV3-1 with TRBJ1-2; D is undetermined. CDR3 length equals 16 residues. V dropped 0 bases and J dropped 2 bases, with 13 bases sitting between them. CDR1 LGHDT and CDR2 YNNKEL come from the germline V gene (reference sequence). Looking up the rest from reference TRBV3-1 and TRBJ1-2 gives the full variable domain: DTAVSQTPKYLVTQMGNDKSIKCEQNLGHDTMYWYKQDSKKFLKIMFSYNNKELIINETVPNRFSPKSPDKAHLNLHINSLELGDSAVYFCASSQDSGGGNYGYTFGSGTRLTVV.

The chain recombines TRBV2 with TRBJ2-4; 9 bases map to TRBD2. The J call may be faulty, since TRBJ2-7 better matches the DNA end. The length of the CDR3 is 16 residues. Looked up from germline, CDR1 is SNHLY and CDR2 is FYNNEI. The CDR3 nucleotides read TGTGCCAGCAGTTCTCCCAAGACTAGCGGAGGCTACGAGCAGTACTTC. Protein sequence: CASSSPKTSGGYEQYF.

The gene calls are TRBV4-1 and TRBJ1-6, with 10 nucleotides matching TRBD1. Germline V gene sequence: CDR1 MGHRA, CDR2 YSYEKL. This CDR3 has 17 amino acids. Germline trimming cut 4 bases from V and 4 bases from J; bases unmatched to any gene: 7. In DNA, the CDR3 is TGCGCCAGCAGCCCGCAGACAGGGGGCGCATATAATTCACCCCTCCACTTT. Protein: CASSPQTGGAYNSPLHF.

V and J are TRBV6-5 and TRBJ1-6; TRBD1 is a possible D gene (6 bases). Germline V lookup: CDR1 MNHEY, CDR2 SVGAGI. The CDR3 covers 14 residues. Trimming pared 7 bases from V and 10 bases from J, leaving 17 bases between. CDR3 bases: TGTGCCAGCACAACGGGACAAACCGACTCACCCCTCCACTTT. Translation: CASTTGQTDSPLHF.

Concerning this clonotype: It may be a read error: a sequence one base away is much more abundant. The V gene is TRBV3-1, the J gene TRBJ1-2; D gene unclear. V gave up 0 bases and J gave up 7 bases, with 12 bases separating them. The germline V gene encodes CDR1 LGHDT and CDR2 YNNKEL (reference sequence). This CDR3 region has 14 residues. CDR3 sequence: CASSQDRGKCGYTF. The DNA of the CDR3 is TGTGCCAGCAGCCAAGATAGAGGGAAATGTGGCTACACCTTC.

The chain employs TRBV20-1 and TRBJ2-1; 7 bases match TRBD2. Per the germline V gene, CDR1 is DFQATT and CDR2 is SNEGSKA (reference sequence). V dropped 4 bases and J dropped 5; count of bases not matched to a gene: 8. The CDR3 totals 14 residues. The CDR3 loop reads CSANSGYRNNEQFF. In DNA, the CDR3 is TGCAGTGCTAATAGCGGGTACCGGAACAATGAGCAGTTCTTC.

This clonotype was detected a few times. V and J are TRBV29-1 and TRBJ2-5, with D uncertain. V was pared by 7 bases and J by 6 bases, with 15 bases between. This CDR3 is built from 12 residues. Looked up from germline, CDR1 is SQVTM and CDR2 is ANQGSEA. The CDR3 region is CSALWGAKTQYF. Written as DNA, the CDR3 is TGCAGCGCCCTCTGGGGTGCGAAGACCCAGTACTTC.

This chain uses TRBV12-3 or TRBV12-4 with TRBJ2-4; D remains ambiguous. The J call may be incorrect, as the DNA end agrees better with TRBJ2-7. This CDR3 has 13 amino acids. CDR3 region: CASSKRIGCEQYF. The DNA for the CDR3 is TGTGCCAGCAGTAAACGGATAGGGTGCGAGCAGTACTTC.

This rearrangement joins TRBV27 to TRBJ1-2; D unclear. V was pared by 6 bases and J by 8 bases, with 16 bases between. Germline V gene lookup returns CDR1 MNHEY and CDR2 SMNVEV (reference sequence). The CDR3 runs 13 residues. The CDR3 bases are TGTGCCAGCAGCCCCCGGGGTATCATCGGCTACACCTTC. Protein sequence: CASSPRGIIGYTF.

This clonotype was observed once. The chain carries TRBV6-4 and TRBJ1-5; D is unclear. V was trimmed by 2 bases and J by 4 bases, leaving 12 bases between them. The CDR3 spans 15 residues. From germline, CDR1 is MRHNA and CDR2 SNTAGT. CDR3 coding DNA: TGTGCCAGCAGTGACGCCCCGGGCCAAAATCAGCCCCAGCATTTT. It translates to CASSDAPGQNQPQHF.

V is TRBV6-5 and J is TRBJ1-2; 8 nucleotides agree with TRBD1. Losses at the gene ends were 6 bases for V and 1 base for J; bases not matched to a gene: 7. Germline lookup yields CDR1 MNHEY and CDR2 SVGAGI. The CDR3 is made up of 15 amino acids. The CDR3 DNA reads TGTGCCAGCAGCTCCCAGGGGGCGGGTAACTATGGCTACACCTTC. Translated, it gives CASSSQGAGNYGYTF.

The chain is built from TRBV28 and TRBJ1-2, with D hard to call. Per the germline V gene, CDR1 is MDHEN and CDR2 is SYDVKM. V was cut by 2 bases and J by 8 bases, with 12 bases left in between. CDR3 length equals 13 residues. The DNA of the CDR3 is TGTGCCAGCAGTTTAAAACAGATCTCGGGCTACACCTTC. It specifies CASSLKQISGYTF.

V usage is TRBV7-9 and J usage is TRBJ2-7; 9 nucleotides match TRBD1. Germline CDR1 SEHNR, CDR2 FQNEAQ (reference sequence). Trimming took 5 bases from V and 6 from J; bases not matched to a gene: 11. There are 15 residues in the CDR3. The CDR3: CASSQAGTGPPEQYF. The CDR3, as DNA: TGTGCCAGCAGCCAGGCCGGGACAGGGCCTCCCGAGCAGTACTTC.

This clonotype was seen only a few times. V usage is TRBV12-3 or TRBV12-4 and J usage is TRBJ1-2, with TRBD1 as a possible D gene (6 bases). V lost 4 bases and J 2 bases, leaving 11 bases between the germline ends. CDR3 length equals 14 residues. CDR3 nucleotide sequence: TGTGCCAGCAGTTCGGACAGTTCGAACTATGGCTACACCTTC. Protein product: CASSSDSSNYGYTF.

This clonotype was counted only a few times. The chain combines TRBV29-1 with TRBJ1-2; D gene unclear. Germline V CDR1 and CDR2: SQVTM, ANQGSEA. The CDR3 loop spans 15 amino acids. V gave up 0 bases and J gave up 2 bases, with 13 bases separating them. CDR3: CSVEDQDGMNYGYTF. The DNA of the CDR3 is TGCAGCGTTGAAGATCAAGACGGCATGAACTATGGCTACACCTTC. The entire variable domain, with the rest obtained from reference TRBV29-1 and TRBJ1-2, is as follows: SAVISQKPSRDICQRGTSLTIQCQVDSQVTMMFWYRQQPGQSLTLIATANQGSEATYESGFVIDKFPISRPNLTFSTLTVSNMSPEDSSIYLCSVEDQDGMNYGYTFGSGTRLTVV.

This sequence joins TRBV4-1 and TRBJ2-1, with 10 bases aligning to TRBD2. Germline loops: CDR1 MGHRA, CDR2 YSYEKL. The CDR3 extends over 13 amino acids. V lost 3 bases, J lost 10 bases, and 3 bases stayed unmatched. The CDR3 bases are TGCGCCAGCAGCCAGGTGGGACTAGCGGAGCAGTTCTTC. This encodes CASSQVGLAEQFF.

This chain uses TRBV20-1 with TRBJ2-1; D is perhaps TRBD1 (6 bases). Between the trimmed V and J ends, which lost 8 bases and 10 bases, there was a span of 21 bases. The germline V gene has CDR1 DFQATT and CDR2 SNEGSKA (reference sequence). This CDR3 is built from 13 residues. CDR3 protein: CSTQGGQREEQFF. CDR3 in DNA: TGCAGTACCCAGGGTGGACAGAGAGAGGAGCAGTTCTTC.

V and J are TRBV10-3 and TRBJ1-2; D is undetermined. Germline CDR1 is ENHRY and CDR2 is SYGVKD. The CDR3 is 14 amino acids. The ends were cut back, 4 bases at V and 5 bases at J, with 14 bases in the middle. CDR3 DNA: TGTGCCATCAGTGCAAGATTAACGGATTATGGCTACACCTTC. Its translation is CAISARLTDYGYTF.

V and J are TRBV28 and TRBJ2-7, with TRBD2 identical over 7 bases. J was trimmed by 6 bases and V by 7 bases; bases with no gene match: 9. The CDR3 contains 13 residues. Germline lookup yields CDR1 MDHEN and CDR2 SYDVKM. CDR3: CASIGLGGGEQYF. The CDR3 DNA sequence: TGTGCCAGCATCGGACTAGGAGGTGGCGAGCAGTACTTC.

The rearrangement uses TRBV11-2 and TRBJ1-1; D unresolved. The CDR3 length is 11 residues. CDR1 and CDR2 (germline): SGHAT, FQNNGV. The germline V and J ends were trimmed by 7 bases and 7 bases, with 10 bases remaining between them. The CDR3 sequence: CASTILGEAFF. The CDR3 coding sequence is TGTGCCAGCACGATCTTGGGTGAAGCTTTCTTT.